This entry concerns a single TCR beta chain. As processed by the authors: Amplifying reference gene primers gave estimates of nucleated cell counts. Method: immunoSEQ multiplex PCR; TCRdb's copy keeps in-frame clones and lacks some. D and trimming were read from the DNA, whereas the V and J calls and clone size are those reported in that table. The table shows more than 250,000 clones, with more than 70% occurring only once. The ends were cut back, 4 bases at V and 5 bases at J, with 18 bases in the middle. Looked up from germline, CDR1 is SGHNT and CDR2 is YYREEE (reference sequence). This CDR3 is 15 amino acids long. This sample is part of a study of blood T cell repertoires in COVID-19.

The specimen sequenced was peripheral blood. The receptor was derived from a woman between 50 and 59 years old with acute or convalescent COVID-19. V gene TRBV5-4 combines with J gene TRBJ1-1; D is unclear. For the CDR3, the DNA is TGTGCCAGCAGCAAGCGGGTGGGCCCGAGGACTGAAGCTTTCTTT. Its translation is CASSKRVGPRTEAFF.